This T cell receptor beta chain emerged from a study of T cells after yellow fever vaccination. Study-level points and caveats: Of the clonotypes, a small share occurred in both CD4 and CD8 compartments. A large majority of primary-vaccination clones showed up again after the booster (approximately 95% CD4, 85% to 90% CD8).

One entry per CDR3 protein results from TCRdb running MiXCR on the 5' RACE reads. The sample carries a few hundred thousand distinct CDR3 sequences, over 3.5% recorded once. With respect to this clonotype: What it binds is not known.

Deletions cut 1 base from V and 8 bases from J, with 8 bases between. This CDR3 has 13 amino acids. Germline V gene lookup returns CDR1 MNHNY and CDR2 SVGAGI (reference sequence). The sample was PBMCs, taken 5 days after the yellow fever booster vaccination. The clonotype originates from a man aged 18 to 35 who received the YFV17D yellow fever vaccine. The chain has TRBV6-6 and TRBJ1-4; D perhaps matches TRBD1 (5 bases). As DNA, the CDR3 is TGTGCCAGCAGTTACTGGGGGGGGGAAAAACTGTTTTTT. Its translation is CASSYWGGEKLFF.